Here is one TCR beta chain with its context. This specimen comes from a study of blood T cell repertoires in COVID-19. Study as a whole: PBMCs, B-cell-depleted T cells, or T cells provided the cDNA or gDNA that made up the material.

Original processing notes: Counts of nucleated cells, estimated from reference gene primer amplification, were obtained. Repertoires were generated with immunoSEQ multiplex PCR, while TCRdb's copy carries only in-frame clones and drops some. V and J calls and clone size are copied from that table; D and trimming were computed from the DNA. The data contain 250,000 to 350,000 clones, over 80% of them seen just once; the ten biggest clones take up around 9%. Participants' own reports of clinical history determined their cohort assignment. In germline, CDR1 is SGHDT, CDR2 YYEEEE. This CDR3 has 14 residues. The V end lost 6 bases, the J end lost 0 bases, and 10 bases lay between the germline ends.

This sequence joins TRBV5-6 and TRBJ2-1; D uncertain. The sequenced sample was PBMCs or T cells enriched from blood (not recorded which). The TCR comes from a woman aged 18-29 years who had recovered from COVID-19. The CDR3 loop reads CASTRTSSYNEQFF. The CDR3 nucleotides are TGTGCCAGCACCCGAACAAGCTCCTACAATGAGCAGTTCTTC.